Listed here are 26 T cell receptor beta chains from one sample, sequenced in a study of shared clonotypes between healthy human individuals. TCRdb keeps only in-frame clones here, not all; method: immunoSEQ multiplex PCR. The sample lists a few hundred thousand clones; around 80% were seen once. What was sequenced was PBMCs. The receptors were gathered from a woman aged 35 to 49 in good health. Some clones in this sample may be carry-over from other donors' samples.

The gene calls are TRBV7-6 and TRBJ1-1, with 9 bases matching TRBD1. Trimming at V came to 5 bases and at J to 3 bases, leaving 7 bases not matched to a gene. The germline gives CDR1 SGHVS, CDR2 FNYEAQ. The CDR3 totals 15 residues. CDR3 residues: CASSTMTGGDTEAFF. The DNA of the CDR3 is TGTGCCAGCAGCACGATGACAGGGGGGGACACTGAAGCTTTCTTT. Combining the CDR3 with reference TRBV7-6 and TRBJ1-1 gives the whole variable domain GAGVSQSPRYKVTKRGQDVALRCDPISGHVSLYWYRQALGQGPEFLTYFNYEAQQDKSGLPNDRFSAERPEGSISTLTIQRTEQRDSAMYRCASSTMTGGDTEAFFGQGTRLTVV.

This chain connects TRBV6-5 to TRBJ2-3; D call uncertain. Germline assignment: CDR1 MNHEY and CDR2 SVGAGI. The CDR3 length is 12 residues. Trimming took off 5 bases at V and 0 bases at J, with 3 bases between the two ends. The CDR3 region is CASSPSTDTQYF. The CDR3 nucleotides read TGTGCCAGCAGTCCTAGCACAGATACGCAGTATTTT.

The chain combines TRBV5-1 with TRBJ2-2, with D tentatively TRBD1 (7 bases). The CDR3 is made up of 16 amino acids. Per germline, CDR1 SGHRS and CDR2 YFSETQ. The ends were cut back, 4 bases at V and 1 base at J, with 14 bases in the middle. The CDR3 sequence is CASSLTQGGNTGELFF. The CDR3 coding sequence is TGCGCCAGCAGCCTTACCCAGGGGGGGAACACCGGGGAGCTGTTTTTT.

Ten or more counts support this clone. This chain joins TRBV5-1 and TRBJ2-5; 7 bases are a match to TRBD2. V gave up 3 bases and J gave up 5 bases; unmatched junction bases: 16. The germline V gene has CDR1 SGHRS and CDR2 YFSETQ. This CDR3 has 17 amino acids. CDR3 DNA: TGCGCCAGCAGCTCCGGACTAGTCGGGCTAAGAGGGGAGACCCAGTACTTC. Translating it yields CASSSGLVGLRGETQYF. Filled out from reference TRBV5-1 and TRBJ2-5, the complete variable domain reads KAGVTQTPRYLIKTRGQQVTLSCSPISGHRSVSWYQQTPGQGLQFLFEYFSETQRNKGNFPGRFSGRQFSNSRSEMNVSTLELGDSALYLCASSSGLVGLRGETQYFGPGTRLLVL.

The J gene is TRBJ2-3, the V gene TRBV2, with D uncertain. Between the trimmed V and J ends, which lost 6 bases and 0 bases, there was a span of 10 bases. The CDR3 loop spans 14 amino acids. CDR1 SNHLY and CDR2 FYNNEI come from the germline V gene. The CDR3 here is CASSSLGSTDTQYF. CDR3 coding DNA: TGTGCCAGCAGCTCGCTAGGTAGCACAGATACGCAGTATTTT.

CDR3 protein: CASKPRDRRSSSGNTIYF. DNA of the CDR3: TGTGCCAGTAAACCCCGCGACCGACGCTCGAGCTCTGGAAACACCATATATTTT. This rearrangement joins TRBV28 to TRBJ1-3; D call uncertain. Germline-derived CDR1 and CDR2 are MDHEN and SYDVKM. This CDR3 has 18 residues. Trimming left V 9 bases short and J 0 bases short, with 24 bases between.

This clone was picked up many times. The gene calls are TRBV5-1 and TRBJ1-5, with D perhaps matching TRBD1 (5 bases). This CDR3 contains 15 residues. The germline gives CDR1 SGHRS, CDR2 YFSETQ. The V gene lost 5 bases and the J gene lost 6 bases, with 18 bases spanning the gap. CDR3 loop: CASRTSTGEGQPQHF. The CDR3, as DNA: TGCGCCAGCAGAACCTCTACGGGGGAGGGTCAGCCCCAGCATTTT.

This chain connects TRBV11-2 to TRBJ1-6; D uncertain. V lost 5 bases, J lost 4 bases, and 9 bases lay in between. This CDR3 has 14 amino acids. Germline CDR1 SGHAT, CDR2 FQNNGV. The CDR3 here is CASSPDKYNSPLHF. CDR3 nucleotides: TGTGCCAGCAGCCCCGACAAGTATAATTCACCCCTCCACTTT.

This rearrangement joins TRBV28 to TRBJ1-3; D is unclear. CDR1 MDHEN and CDR2 SYDVKM come from the germline V gene. The CDR3 covers 16 residues. V lost 1 base and J 0 bases, leaving 10 bases between the germline ends. Here the CDR3 reads CASSLFKPGSGNTIYF. The CDR3 coding sequence is TGTGCCAGCAGTTTATTTAAGCCTGGCTCTGGAAACACCATATATTTT.

The genes are TRBV10-2 and TRBJ2-7; 7 bases match TRBD1. Trimming took 5 bases from V and 4 from J; bases not matched to a gene: 14. Per the germline V gene, CDR1 is WSHSY and CDR2 is SAAADI. This CDR3 is 16 amino acids long. CDR3 residues: CASSLWEPGQTYEQYF. CDR3 DNA: TGCGCCAGCAGTCTATGGGAACCGGGACAGACATACGAGCAGTACTTC.

Concerning this clone: Because the CDR3's place on the DNA is in doubt, the DNA is left out and the CDR3 is given as listed by TCRdb. V is TRBV6-6 and J is TRBJ1-5; no check of the table's D call, TRBD1, against the DNA was made. The germline V gene encodes CDR1 MNHNY and CDR2 SVGAGI (reference sequence). With termini counted, the CDR3 has 16 amino acids. The CDR3 is CASSSSGQGGNQPQHF.

CDR3 sequence: CASSLRGGRRGAHEQYF. CDR3 nucleotides: TGTGCCAGCAGCTTAAGGGGGGGCCGGCGGGGAGCTCACGAGCAGTACTTC. The V gene is TRBV7-2, the J gene TRBJ2-7; D is possibly TRBD2 (7 bases). Germline V CDR1 and CDR2: SGHTA, FQGNSA. The CDR3 is made up of 17 amino acids. With 2 bases removed from V and 5 bases from J, the gap between germline ends came to 22 bases.

This sequence joins TRBV11-2 and TRBJ1-4, with TRBD1 as a possible D gene (5 bases). The CDR3 spans 14 residues. Trimming stripped 1 base from V and 5 bases from J, with 8 bases between. Germline V CDR1 and CDR2: SGHAT, FQNNGV. CDR3 in amino acids: CASSLARANEKLFF. For the CDR3, the DNA is TGTGCCAGCAGCTTAGCCAGGGCCAATGAAAAACTGTTTTTT.

The CDR3 is CASSQGPGNEQFF. The CDR3, as DNA: TGTGCCAGCAGCCAAGGGCCTGGCAATGAGCAGTTCTTC. This chain uses TRBV4-2 with TRBJ2-1; D gene uncertain. V was trimmed by 1 base and J by 6 bases, leaving 7 bases between them. The V gene's germline CDR1 is LGHNA and CDR2 YNFKEQ. This CDR3 contains 13 residues.

V usage is TRBV13 and J usage is TRBJ2-2; D gene uncertain. Trimming took off 5 bases at V and 1 base at J, with 2 bases between the two ends. The CDR3 is 12 amino acids. The germline gives CDR1 PRHDT, CDR2 FYEKMQ (reference sequence). CDR3 loop: CASSLNTGELFF. In DNA form, the CDR3 reads TGTGCCAGCAGCCTGAACACCGGGGAGCTGTTTTTT.

This clone was observed many times. The CDR3: CASRDRDVREQYF. In nucleotides, the CDR3 is TGTGCCAGCAGAGACAGGGATGTTCGGGAGCAGTACTTC. The chain has TRBV2 and TRBJ2-7, with 7 bases fitting TRBD1. The CDR3 extends over 13 amino acids. Trimming at V came to 6 bases and at J to 7 bases, leaving 9 bases not matched to a gene. Looked up from germline, CDR1 is SNHLY and CDR2 is FYNNEI.

The chain carries TRBV28 and TRBJ2-7; 10 positions agree with TRBD2. After removal of 6 bases from V and 3 bases from J, the junction contained 8 bases not matched to a gene. The CDR3 length is 15 residues. Germline V gives CDR1 MDHEN, CDR2 SYDVKM. DNA for the CDR3: TGTGCCAGCAGCCCCCGGACTAGCGGTCTCTACGAGCAGTACTTC. It is translated as CASSPRTSGLYEQYF.

The rearrangement uses TRBV28 and TRBJ2-5; 8 bases agree with TRBD2. The CDR3 runs 15 residues. Germline CDR1 reads MDHEN; CDR2 reads SYDVKM. With V trimmed by 4 bases and J by 5 bases, 9 bases remained unmatched. The CDR3 coding sequence is TGTGCCAGCAGTTCCAGGACTAGCTGGTGGGAGACCCAGTACTTC. This gives the protein CASSSRTSWWETQYF.

This clone has more than one count but fewer than ten. The chain is built from TRBV19 and TRBJ1-2; D is unclear. CDR1 and CDR2 (germline): LNHDA, SQIVND (reference sequence). V lost 3 bases, J lost 6 bases, and 23 bases lay in between. This CDR3 region has 17 residues. This chain's CDR3 is CASSIGFRGAERDGYTF. CDR3 sequence (DNA): TGTGCCAGTAGTATCGGATTTCGAGGAGCTGAAAGGGATGGCTACACCTTC.

This chain joins TRBV5-1 and TRBJ2-5, with 7 bases lining up with TRBD1. The V and J ends lost 0 bases and 5 bases, in that order; junction bases with no gene match: 10. The CDR3 is 16 residues long. CDR1 is SGHRS and CDR2 is YFSETQ in the germline V gene. The CDR3 bases are TGCGCCAGCAGCTTGGGGGACAGCTCTATGGGGGAGACCCAGTACTTC. Its translation: CASSLGDSSMGETQYF.

This clone was detected only a few times. The V call is TRBV5-4, the J call TRBJ2-6; 9 bases agree with TRBD1. The CDR3 is made up of 18 amino acids. From germline, CDR1 is SGHNT and CDR2 YYREEE (reference sequence). V lost 4 bases and J lost 0; bases outside the gene matches: 8. DNA of the CDR3: TGTGCCAGCAGCCTGGGACAGGGAGTGTCCTCTGGGGCCAACGTCCTGACTTTC. It encodes CASSLGQGVSSGANVLTF.

The CDR3 DNA follows: TGTGCCAGCAGCTTAAGCTTAGGGCAACATGAGCAGTTCTTC. Amino acid sequence: CASSLSLGQHEQFF. The chain uses TRBV7-9 and TRBJ2-1; the D is unclear. The CDR3 extends over 14 amino acids. Per the germline V gene, CDR1 is SEHNR and CDR2 is FQNEAQ (reference sequence). V gave up 2 bases and J gave up 8 bases, with 13 bases separating them.

The rearrangement links TRBV9 to TRBJ1-5; D remains unclear. This CDR3 is 14 amino acids long. Germline lookup yields CDR1 SGDLS and CDR2 YYNGEE. The V and J ends lost 0 bases and 6 bases respectively, with 10 bases between them. The CDR3 region has the DNA TGTGCCAGCAGCGTAGGGGAGTGGGGTCAGCCCCAGCATTTT. It is translated as CASSVGEWGQPQHF.

This chain joins TRBV28 and TRBJ2-1; 8 bases line up with TRBD2. The CDR3 is made up of 17 amino acids. Trimming took 4 bases from V and 5 from J; bases not matched to a gene: 13. Germline CDR1 MDHEN, CDR2 SYDVKM. CDR3 DNA: TGTGCCAGCAGTTCCCTCCGGACTAGCAGATTAAACAATGAGCAGTTCTTC. It encodes CASSSLRTSRLNNEQFF. Using reference TRBV28 and TRBJ2-1 for the parts outside the CDR3, the full variable domain is DVKVTQSSRYLVKRTGEKVFLECVQDMDHENMFWYRQDPGLGLRLIYFSYDVKMKEKGDIPEGYSVSREKKERFSLILESASTNQTSMYLCASSSLRTSRLNNEQFFGPGTRLTVL.

This clone was detected a few times. The chain combines TRBV28 with TRBJ2-5, with 8 bases matching TRBD2. Germline loops: CDR1 MDHEN, CDR2 SYDVKM. The V gene end was trimmed by 11 bases and the J gene end by 1 base; junction bases not matched to a gene: 9. The CDR3 is 14 residues long. The CDR3 coding sequence is TGTGCCGTGCCGGGGGGGAGCGGCCAAGAGACCCAGTACTTC. Its protein is CAVPGGSGQETQYF.

The chain carries TRBV28 and TRBJ2-7, with 7 positions matching TRBD1. V lost 7 bases, J lost 3 bases, and 9 bases stayed unmatched. This CDR3 contains 14 residues. CDR1 and CDR2 from the germline V gene are MDHEN and SYDVKM. The CDR3 region is CASNLQGSGYEQYF. The CDR3 DNA reads as TGTGCCAGCAACCTACAGGGGTCCGGCTACGAGCAGTACTTC.